A selection of T cell receptor beta chains follows, all from one sample in a study of human T cells and chemical hapten exposure. One entry per CDR3 protein results from TCRdb running MiXCR on the RACE reads. Of 85,000 to 100,000 distinct CDR3 sequences in the sample, around a quarter were seen once. The sample consisted of whole blood, taken in connection with sensitization to the hapten diphenylcyclopropenone (DPC). Every receptor here comes from a man aged 35-49 years with alopecia areata. Some clones in this sample may be carry-over from other donors' samples. Both conserved end residues are part of each CDR3. Each record gives: clone size, V gene, D gene, J gene, CDR3 protein, CDR3 DNA. D genes are given only for firm matches. Clone size is stated in some rows and not others, as once, few, many or a class when expanded.

size: -
V: TRBV7-2
D: -
J: TRBJ2-3
CDR3: CASSLRLADTQYF
DNA: TGTGCCAGCAGCCTCCGGTTGGCAGATACGCAGTATTTT

size: -
V: TRBV20-1
D: TRBD2
J: TRBJ2-7
CDR3: CSAPRLAVSSYEQYF
DNA: TGCAGTGCCCCTAGACTAGCGGTTAGCTCCTACGAGCAGTACTTC

size: -
V: TRBV2
D: -
J: TRBJ2-7
CDR3: CASTEDSSSYEQYF
DNA: TGTGCCAGCACTGAGGACTCGAGCTCCTACGAGCAGTACTTC

size: few
V: TRBV19
D: -
J: TRBJ2-1
CDR3: CASSMQGGNEQFF
DNA: TGTGCCAGTAGTATGCAGGGGGGCAATGAGCAGTTCTTC

size: -
V: TRBV7-3
D: -
J: TRBJ2-7
CDR3: CASSPGRRSGWRYEQYF
DNA: TGTGCCAGCAGCCCGGGACGGCGCTCAGGTTGGCGCTACGAGCAGTACTTC

size: -
V: TRBV6-5
D: -
J: TRBJ2-5
CDR3: CASRGPNQETQYF
DNA: TGTGCCAGCAGGGGGCCAAACCAAGAGACCCAGTACTTC

size: -
V: TRBV12-3/TRBV12-4
D: TRBD2
J: TRBJ2-5
CDR3: CASSQGLAGGLETQYF
DNA: TGTGCCAGCAGTCAGGGACTAGCGGGAGGATTAGAGACCCAGTACTTC

size: -
V: TRBV5-1
D: -
J: TRBJ2-1
CDR3: CASSLTGSSYNEQFF
DNA: TGCGCCAGCAGCTTAACAGGGAGCTCCTACAATGAGCAGTTCTTC

size: -
V: TRBV3-1
D: -
J: TRBJ2-1
CDR3: CASSLRQEAKQFF
DNA: TGTGCCAGCAGCCTTCGACAGGAGGCCAAGCAGTTCTTC

size: -
V: TRBV12-3/TRBV12-4
D: TRBD2
J: TRBJ2-1
CDR3: CASSWRSGILEQFF
DNA: TGTGCCAGCAGTTGGAGAAGCGGGATCCTTGAGCAGTTCTTC

size: -
V: TRBV9
D: -
J: TRBJ1-6
CDR3: CASSVSDYNSPLHF
DNA: TGTGCCAGCAGCGTTTCTGATTATAATTCACCCCTCCACTTT

size: -
V: TRBV7-2
D: -
J: TRBJ2-7
CDR3: CASSPSMVGQYSEQYF
DNA: TGTGCCAGCAGTCCGTCGATGGTCGGGCAGTATAGCGAGCAGTACTTC

size: few
V: TRBV10-3
D: TRBD1
J: TRBJ1-4
CDR3: CAISESGDSWVPEKLFF
DNA: TGTGCCATCAGTGAGTCGGGGGACAGTTGGGTCCCCGAAAAACTGTTTTTT

size: few
V: TRBV12-3/TRBV12-4
D: -
J: TRBJ1-3
CDR3: CASSRTAPGNTIYF
DNA: TGTGCCAGCAGTAGGACCGCTCCAGGAAACACCATATATTTT

size: few
V: TRBV20-1
D: TRBD2
J: TRBJ2-7
CDR3: CSARDRGTSIYEQYF
DNA: TGCAGTGCTAGAGATCGGGGGACTAGCATCTACGAGCAGTACTTC

size: -
V: TRBV5-6
D: TRBD2
J: TRBJ2-1
CDR3: CASRVGRARGNEQFF
DNA: TGTGCCAGCAGGGTTGGGAGGGCGAGGGGAAATGAGCAGTTCTTC

size: few
V: TRBV27
D: TRBD1
J: TRBJ2-1
CDR3: CASSLSGTAIHNEQFF
DNA: TGTGCCAGCAGTTTGTCCGGGACAGCCATTCACAATGAGCAGTTCTTC

size: few
V: TRBV27
D: -
J: TRBJ2-7
CDR3: CASSLYPPSEGAGEQYF
DNA: TGTGCCAGCAGTTTATACCCCCCCAGCGAGGGGGCGGGGGAGCAGTACTTC

size: -
V: TRBV12-3/TRBV12-4
D: -
J: TRBJ2-7
CDR3: CASSFAGELQYF
DNA: TGTGCCAGCAGCTTCGCCGGGGAACTGCAGTACTTC

size: few
V: TRBV28
D: -
J: TRBJ2-3
CDR3: CASSLIMGAQYF
DNA: TGTGCCAGCAGTTTAATAATGGGAGCGCAGTATTTT

size: -
V: TRBV13
D: -
J: TRBJ2-1
CDR3: CASSLPGAGANNEQFF
DNA: TGTGCCAGCAGCTTGCCCGGGGCAGGGGCTAACAATGAGCAGTTCTTC

size: -
V: TRBV7-9
D: TRBD2
J: TRBJ2-3
CDR3: CASSPPGGARDTQYF
DNA: TGTGCCAGCAGCCCCCCGGGGGGAGCCAGGGATACGCAGTATTTT

size: -
V: TRBV3-1
D: -
J: TRBJ2-5
CDR3: CASSHAQETQYF
DNA: TGTGCCAGCAGCCACGCACAAGAGACCCAGTACTTC

size: few
V: TRBV20-1
D: TRBD1
J: TRBJ2-3
CDR3: CSARSWRDRVVDTQYF
DNA: TGCAGTGCTAGATCTTGGAGGGACAGGGTTGTAGATACGCAGTATTTT

size: -
V: TRBV12-3/TRBV12-4
D: -
J: TRBJ2-5
CDR3: CASSPRRQGPGGTQYF
DNA: TGTGCCAGCAGTCCCCGCAGACAGGGCCCGGGAGGGACCCAGTACTTC

size: few
V: TRBV7-9
D: -
J: TRBJ2-4
CDR3: CASSSGQTPRGNIQYF
DNA: TGTGCCAGCAGCTCTGGACAGACCCCCCGTGGAAACATTCAGTACTTC

size: few
V: TRBV20-1
D: -
J: TRBJ2-6
CDR3: CSARARGRGDSGANVLTF
DNA: TGCAGTGCTAGAGCCCGGGGCAGGGGGGACTCTGGGGCCAACGTCCTGACTTTC

size: -
V: TRBV6-2/TRBV6-3
D: TRBD2
J: TRBJ2-2
CDR3: CASSYLLVAERGTGELFF
DNA: TGTGCCAGCAGTTACCTACTGGTAGCGGAGCGGGGAACCGGGGAGCTGTTTTTT

size: few
V: TRBV2
D: TRBD1
J: TRBJ2-7
CDR3: CASAWDRPRGEQYF
DNA: TGTGCCAGTGCCTGGGACAGGCCCCGGGGCGAGCAGTACTTC

size: few
V: TRBV20-1
D: -
J: TRBJ2-3
CDR3: CSAPGGSQTVDTQYF
DNA: TGCAGTGCTCCTGGGGGCAGCCAAACGGTAGATACGCAGTATTTT

size: -
V: TRBV2
D: TRBD2
J: TRBJ2-1
CDR3: CASSPLAGGSEQFF
DNA: TGTGCCAGCAGTCCACTAGCGGGAGGGAGTGAGCAGTTCTTC

size: -
V: TRBV12-3/TRBV12-4
D: -
J: TRBJ2-1
CDR3: CASSLLGLQFF
DNA: TGTGCCAGCAGTTTACTGGGTCTCCAGTTCTTC

size: few
V: TRBV11-2
D: -
J: TRBJ2-2
CDR3: CASSPGRGTGELFF
DNA: TGTGCCAGCAGCCCCGGACGGGGGACCGGGGAGCTGTTTTTT

size: few
V: TRBV6-1
D: -
J: TRBJ2-3
CDR3: CASSPWGGPTDTQYF
DNA: TGTGCCAGCAGTCCTTGGGGCGGGCCCACAGATACGCAGTATTTT

size: few
V: TRBV4-1
D: -
J: TRBJ2-6
CDR3: CASSQERVRTNVLTF
DNA: TGCGCCAGCAGCCAAGAGCGCGTCAGGACCAACGTCCTGACTTTC